The entry below describes one T cell receptor beta chain. Its cognate antigen is unknown. Incorporation of UMIs carrying a 6-nucleotide sample barcode was performed by template switching. Both TCRalpha and TCRbeta cDNA were subjected to two nested PCRs lasting around 15 and 9 cycles. Each CDR3 protein gets one entry in TCRdb, which reprocessed the 5' RACE reads and gives no DNA. Found here are approximately 400,000 distinct CDR3 sequences; the top ten clones hold approximately 2.4%. These data are taken from a study of monozygotic twins with inflammatory bowel disease. Findings and limits, study-wide: Distinction of different T cell subtypes was not possible.

Researchers collected around 2.7 ml of blood per donor. Looked up from germline, CDR1 is SQVTM and CDR2 is ANQGSEA. The CDR3 is made up of 14 amino acids. The source of this sequence is a human donor with ulcerative colitis or Crohn's disease, or a healthy co-twin of an affected twin (not recorded which). Sequencing input: blood. The chain has TRBV29-1 and TRBJ2-5; TCRdb indicates TRBD1, and absent DNA this call remains unverified. The CDR3 here is CSVEVTGRRETQYF.